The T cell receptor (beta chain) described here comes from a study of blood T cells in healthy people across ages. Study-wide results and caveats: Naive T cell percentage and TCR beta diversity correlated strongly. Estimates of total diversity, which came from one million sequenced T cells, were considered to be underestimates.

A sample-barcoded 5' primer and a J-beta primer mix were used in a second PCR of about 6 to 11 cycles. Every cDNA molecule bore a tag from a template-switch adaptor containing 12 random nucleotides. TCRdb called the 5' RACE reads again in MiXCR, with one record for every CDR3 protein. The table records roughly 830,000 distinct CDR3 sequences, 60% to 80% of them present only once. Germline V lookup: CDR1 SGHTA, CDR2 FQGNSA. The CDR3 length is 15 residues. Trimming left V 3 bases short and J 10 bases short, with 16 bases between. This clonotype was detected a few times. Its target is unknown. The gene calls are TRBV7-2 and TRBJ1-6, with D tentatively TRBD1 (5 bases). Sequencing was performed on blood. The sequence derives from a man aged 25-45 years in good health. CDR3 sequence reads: CASSFSRGLGSPLHF. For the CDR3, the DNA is TGTGCCAGCAGCTTCTCTCGGGGCCTGGGGTCACCCCTCCACTTT.